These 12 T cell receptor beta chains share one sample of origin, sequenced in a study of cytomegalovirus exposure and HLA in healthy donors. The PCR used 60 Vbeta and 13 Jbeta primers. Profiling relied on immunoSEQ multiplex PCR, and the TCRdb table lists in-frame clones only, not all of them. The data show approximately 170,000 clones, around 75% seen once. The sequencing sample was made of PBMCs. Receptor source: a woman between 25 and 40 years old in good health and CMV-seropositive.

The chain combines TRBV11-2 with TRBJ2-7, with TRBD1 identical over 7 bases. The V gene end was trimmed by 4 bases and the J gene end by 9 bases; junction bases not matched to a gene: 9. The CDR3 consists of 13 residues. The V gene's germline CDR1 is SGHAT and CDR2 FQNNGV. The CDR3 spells CASSSTRDSGQYF. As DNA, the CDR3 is TGTGCCAGCAGCTCCACCCGGGACAGCGGGCAGTACTTC.

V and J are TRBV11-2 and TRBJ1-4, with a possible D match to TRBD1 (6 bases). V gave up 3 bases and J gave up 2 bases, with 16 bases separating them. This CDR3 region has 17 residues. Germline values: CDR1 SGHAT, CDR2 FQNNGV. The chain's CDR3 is CASSLPSQGLTNEKLFF. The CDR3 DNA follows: TGTGCCAGCAGCTTGCCGTCCCAGGGGTTGACTAATGAAAAACTGTTTTTT.

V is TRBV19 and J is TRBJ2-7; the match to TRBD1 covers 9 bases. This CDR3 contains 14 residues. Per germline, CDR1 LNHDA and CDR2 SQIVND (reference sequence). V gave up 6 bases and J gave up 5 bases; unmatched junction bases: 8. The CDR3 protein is CASRMTGGSHEQYF. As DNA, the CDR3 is TGTGCCAGTAGGATGACAGGGGGGAGCCACGAGCAGTACTTC.

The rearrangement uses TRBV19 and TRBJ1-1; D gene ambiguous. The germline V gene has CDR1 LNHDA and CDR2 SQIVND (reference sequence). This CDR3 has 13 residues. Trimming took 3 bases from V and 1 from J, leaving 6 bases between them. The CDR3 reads CASSMSSNTEAFF. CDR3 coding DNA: TGTGCCAGTAGTATGTCTTCGAACACTGAAGCTTTCTTT. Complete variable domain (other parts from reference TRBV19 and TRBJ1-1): DGGITQSPKYLFRKEGQNVTLSCEQNLNHDAMYWYRQDPGQGLRLIYYSQIVNDFQKGDIAEGYSVSREKKESFPLTVTSAQKNPTAFYLCASSMSSNTEAFFGQGTRLTVV.

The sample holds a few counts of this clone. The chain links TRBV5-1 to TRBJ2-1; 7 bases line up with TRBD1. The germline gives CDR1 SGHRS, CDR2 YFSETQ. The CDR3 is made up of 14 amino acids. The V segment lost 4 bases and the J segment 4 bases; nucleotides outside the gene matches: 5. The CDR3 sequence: CASSQGGSYNEQFF. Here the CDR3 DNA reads TGCGCCAGCAGCCAAGGGGGCTCGTACAATGAGCAGTTCTTC.

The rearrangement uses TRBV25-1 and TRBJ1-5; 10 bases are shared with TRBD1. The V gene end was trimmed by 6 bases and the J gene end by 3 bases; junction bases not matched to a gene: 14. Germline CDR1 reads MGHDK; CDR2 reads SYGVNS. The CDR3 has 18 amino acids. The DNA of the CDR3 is TGTGCCAGCAGCGAGGGGACAGGGGCCGCCTATTCCAATCAGCCCCAGCATTTT. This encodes CASSEGTGAAYSNQPQHF.

The CDR3 DNA sequence: TGTGCCAGCAAGGTTCGGAGTGGGACCCAGTACTTC. Residues: CASKVRSGTQYF. V is TRBV2 and J is TRBJ2-5; D unresolved. Trimming stripped 7 bases from V and 7 bases from J, with 13 bases between. The CDR3 has 12 residues. Germline V lookup: CDR1 SNHLY, CDR2 FYNNEI.

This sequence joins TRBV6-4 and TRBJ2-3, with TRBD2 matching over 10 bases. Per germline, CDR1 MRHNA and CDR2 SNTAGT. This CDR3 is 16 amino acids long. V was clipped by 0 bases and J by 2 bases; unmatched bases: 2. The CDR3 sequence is CASSDSGTSDTDTQYF. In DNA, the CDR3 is TGTGCCAGCAGTGACTCCGGGACTAGCGACACAGATACGCAGTATTTT.

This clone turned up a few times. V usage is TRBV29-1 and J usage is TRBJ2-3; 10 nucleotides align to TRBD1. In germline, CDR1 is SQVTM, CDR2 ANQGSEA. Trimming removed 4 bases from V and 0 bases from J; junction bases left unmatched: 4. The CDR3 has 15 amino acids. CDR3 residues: CSVGDRGTSTDTQYF. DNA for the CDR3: TGCAGCGTTGGGGACAGGGGAACTAGCACAGATACGCAGTATTTT.

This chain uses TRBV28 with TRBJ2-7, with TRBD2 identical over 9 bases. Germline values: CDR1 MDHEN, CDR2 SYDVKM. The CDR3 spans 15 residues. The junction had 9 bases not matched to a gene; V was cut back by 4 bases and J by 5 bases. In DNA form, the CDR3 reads TGTGCCAGCAGTTCCACCGGGACTAGCCTAGACGAGCAGTACTTC. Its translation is CASSSTGTSLDEQYF.

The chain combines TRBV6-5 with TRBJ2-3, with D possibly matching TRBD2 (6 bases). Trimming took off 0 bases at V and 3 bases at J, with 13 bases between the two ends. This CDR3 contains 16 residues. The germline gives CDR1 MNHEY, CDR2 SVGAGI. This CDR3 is CASSYSGRKFTDTQYF. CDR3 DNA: TGTGCCAGCAGTTACTCGGGGAGGAAGTTTACAGATACGCAGTATTTT.

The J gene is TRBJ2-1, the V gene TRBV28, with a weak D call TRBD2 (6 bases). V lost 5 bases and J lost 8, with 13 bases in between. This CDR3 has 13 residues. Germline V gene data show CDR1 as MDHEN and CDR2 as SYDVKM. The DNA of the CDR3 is TGTGCCAGCAGTGTCGGGGGTCTACATGAGCAGTTCTTC. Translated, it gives CASSVGGLHEQFF.